This T cell receptor beta chain stems from a study of T cell responses to AZD1222 COVID-19 vaccine. Whole-study results and caveats: The peak T cell response came first, and repertoires were sampled only after it. Donor demographics were predominantly white British with a female majority; clonal diversity may be underestimated. Targeting of unmutated variant regions was reportedly seen in nearly half of spike-specific TCRs. Dominant at 160-218 and 743-854, vaccine-associated CD4 TCRs also spanned spike.

About this clone itself: The antigen remains unidentified.

The V end was cut by 5 bases, the J end by 2 bases, with 13 bases between. Germline CDR1 reads SEHNR; CDR2 reads FQNEAQ (reference sequence). The CDR3 sequence is 14 residues long. Here immunoSEQ multiplex PCR was the method, and the copy in TCRdb shows in-frame clones only, minus some. The repertoire includes about 170,000 clones, roughly 92% of them detected once, and more than 1.5% sits in the top ten. The sequence derives from an adult in good health. The sequenced sample was peripheral blood, obtained on day 0 of AZD1222 vaccination. The chain is built from TRBV7-9 and TRBJ2-7; a weak D match, TRBD1 (6 bases). The CDR3 spells CASSPRTAPYEQYF. CDR3 sequence (DNA): TGTGCCAGCAGCCCAAGGACAGCTCCCTACGAGCAGTACTTC.